Shown below are 10 T cell receptor beta chains from a single sample sequenced in a study of T cell repertoires in cytomegalovirus infection (dated by TCRdb to the late 2010s). According to the study, the label for this sample's treatment or condition signals: in vitro stimulation with specific CMV peptide epitopes to enrich CMV-specific T cells. Which antigens these TCRs recognize remains unknown. Sequenced on an Illumina HiSeq 1500. TCRdb trimmed the raw reads at Q25, called clones with MiXCR and kept productive beta chains. Every CDR3 protein is listed once, alongside the most common genes and DNA of its rows. The sample data list around 900,000 distinct CDR3 sequences, and approximately 32% of these were observed just once. The leading ten clones occupy 13% of the sample. Here the sequenced sample was cultured CD8+ T cells from PBMCs, taken from culture after CMV antigen stimulation. The receptors derive from a human donor in good health (CMV status not recorded). Some clones in this sample may be carry-over from other donors' samples.

The chain employs TRBV20-1 and TRBJ1-1, with a weak D call TRBD1 (6 bases). V lost 3 bases, J lost 4 bases, and 15 bases lay in between. Germline-derived CDR1 and CDR2 are DFQATT and SNEGSKA (reference sequence). The CDR3 is made up of 14 amino acids. In DNA, the CDR3 is TGCAGTGCTAGCCCCAGGGGTTGGGGCACTGAAGCTTTCTTT. Its protein is CSASPRGWGTEAFF.

The chain uses TRBV4-3 and TRBJ2-4; tentatively, D is TRBD2 (5 bases). CDR1 and CDR2 from the germline V gene are LGHNA and YSLEER. The CDR3 sequence is 14 residues long. V lost 2 bases, J lost 1 base, and 6 bases lay in between. The CDR3 DNA is TGCGCCAGCAGCCAACGAGGGGCCAAAAACATTCAGTACTTC. Its protein product is CASSQRGAKNIQYF.

The chain is built from TRBV12-5 and TRBJ1-5, with D perhaps TRBD1 (6 bases). Germline V gene lookup returns CDR1 LGHNT and CDR2 FRNRAP. V was shortened by 5 bases and J by 7 bases, with 15 bases between the two germline ends. CDR3 length: 14 residues. This chain's CDR3 is CASGLGAGVQPQHF. CDR3 DNA sequence: TGTGCTAGTGGTCTAGGAGCAGGGGTCCAGCCCCAGCATTTT. Combining the CDR3 with reference TRBV12-5 and TRBJ1-5 gives the whole variable domain DARVTQTPRHKVTEMGQEVTMRCQPILGHNTVFWYRQTMMQGLELLAYFRNRAPLDDSGMPKDRFSAEMPDATLATLKIQPSEPRDSAVYFCASGLGAGVQPQHFGDGTRLSIL.

This clonotype was seen repeatedly, ten times or more. V gene TRBV7-2 combines with J gene TRBJ1-2, with D tentatively TRBD1 (5 bases). Trimming cost V 3 bases and J 6 bases, with 11 bases left between them. From germline, CDR1 is SGHTA and CDR2 FQGNSA. The CDR3 is made up of 13 amino acids. The CDR3 region has the DNA TGTGCCAGCAGCTTTGGCGGGGCGGATGGCTACACCTTC. It is translated as CASSFGGADGYTF.

Regarding this clonotype: This may be a read error: a much more frequent sequence differs by one nucleotide. The V call is TRBV5-4, the J call TRBJ2-7, with 8 bases fitting TRBD2. The CDR3 is 16 amino acids. Germline CDR1 is SGHNT and CDR2 is YYREEE (reference sequence). The CDR3 DNA sequence: TGTACCAGCAGCTTGTACGGGGGGGAAGATTCCTACGAGCAGTACTTC. Translation: CTSSLYGGEDSYEQYF.

The sample holds a few counts of this clonotype. V gene TRBV6-1 combines with J gene TRBJ1-1; 12 bases line up with TRBD1. V lost 10 bases and J lost 6; bases outside the gene matches: 9. The CDR3 contains 14 residues. Looked up from germline, CDR1 is MNHNS and CDR2 is SASEGT. CDR3 amino acids: CATPGQGARAEAFF. The CDR3, as DNA: TGTGCCACCCCGGGACAGGGGGCCCGGGCTGAAGCTTTCTTT.

The V gene is TRBV27, the J gene TRBJ1-1; no firm D call. CDR3 length: 13 amino acids. The germline V gene has CDR1 MNHEY and CDR2 SMNVEV (reference sequence). V was shortened by 0 bases and J by 6 bases, with 8 bases between the two germline ends. The CDR3 loop is CASSLSDRAEAFF. CDR3 DNA sequence: TGTGCCAGCAGTTTATCGGATAGGGCTGAAGCTTTCTTT.

The J gene is TRBJ1-2, the V gene TRBV4-2; D is perhaps TRBD1 (6 bases). CDR1 and CDR2 from the germline V gene are LGHNA and YNFKEQ. Trimming removed 9 bases at V and 0 bases at J, with 17 bases between. The CDR3 covers 15 residues. The CDR3 loop is CASTVVGAANYGYTF. Here the CDR3 DNA reads TGTGCCAGTACCGTGGTGGGGGCCGCTAACTATGGCTACACCTTC.

This clonotype was counted many times. This rearrangement joins TRBV7-9 to TRBJ1-1; a weak D match, TRBD1 (6 bases). CDR3 length equals 15 residues. Germline loops: CDR1 SEHNR, CDR2 FQNEAQ (reference sequence). Trimming stripped 3 bases from V and 1 base from J, with 12 bases between. Here the CDR3 reads CASSLTGGGNTEAFF. In DNA, the CDR3 is TGTGCCAGCAGCTTGACAGGTGGCGGGAACACTGAAGCTTTCTTT.

V gene TRBV19 combines with J gene TRBJ2-3; TRBD1 matches 9 bases. Germline loops: CDR1 LNHDA, CDR2 SQIVND (reference sequence). J lost 3 bases, V lost 4 bases, and 5 bases had no gene match. The CDR3 extends over 15 amino acids. The CDR3: CASSKPGQGTDTQYF. For the CDR3, the DNA is TGTGCCAGTAGTAAACCGGGACAGGGAACAGATACGCAGTATTTT.